The present entry profiles one TCR beta chain with its context. The antigen remains undetermined. Other DNA sequences in the same sample also yield this CDR3. The protocol was immunoSEQ multiplex PCR, while the TCRdb copy is restricted to in-frame clones and leaves out a portion. The sample shows approximately 67,000 clones, 92% of them seen only once. Unstimulated regulatory T cells (CD4+CD25+CD127-), CD4+CD25- non-regulatory cells, CD4 and CD8 cells were FACS-sorted from thawed PBMCs. This sample was included in a study of Tregs in tolerant kidney transplant recipients. The overall study: Mixed chimerism was transient after nonmyeloablative marrow transplants from related graft donors.

Overall study results and limits: Donor-specific Treg expansion exceeded global Treg expansion in tolerant patients, suggesting antigen drive. Activated donor B cell expansion appeared to reveal the most relevant donor-specific TCRbeta repertoire.

Trimming shortened V by 5 bases and J by 10 bases, and 24 bases separated the two germline ends. The germline V gene has CDR1 SEHNR and CDR2 FQNEAQ (reference sequence). The CDR3 spans 15 residues. This specimen was CD8+ T cells from blood, taken before the transplant. This receptor was taken from a human donor who received a combined kidney and bone marrow transplant. The chain recombines TRBV7-9 with TRBJ2-7; weak D call: TRBD2 (7 bases). CDR3 residues: CASSLSGRGAGEQYF. Here the CDR3 DNA reads TGTGCCAGCAGCCTTTCGGGTCGGGGGGCAGGTGAACAGTACTTC.